The 5 T cell receptor beta chains listed next were all sequenced from one sample in a study of shared clonotypes between healthy human individuals (dated by TCRdb to 2020 to 2021). Receptors were amplified or captured by the immunoSEQ multiplex PCR assay. Here the immuneACCESS table is served through TCRdb, limited to in-frame sequences with V and J called. Missing clones are a known gap in these copies; in checked studies unresolved V genes cover under half, and the rest lacks a known reason. This sample lists about 1 million clones; about three quarters were detected once. The ten largest clonotypes hold 1.4% of the sample. The sequenced sample was memory CD4+ T cells sorted from blood. According to the study, the label for this sample's cell subset or site signals: CD45RA-negative fraction. The receptors originated from a man between 18 and 35 years old in good health.

The rearrangement joins TRBV30 to TRBJ1-4; 7 bases agree with TRBD1. The CDR3 is 14 residues long. Germline values: CDR1 GTSNPN, CDR2 SVGIG (reference sequence). V was pared by 2 bases and J by 8 bases, with 8 bases of the junction left unmatched. As DNA, the CDR3 is TGTGCCTGGAGTCCAGTAGGGGGCGCGGAAAAACTGTTTTTT. This gives the protein CAWSPVGGAEKLFF.

This sequence joins TRBV14 and TRBJ2-3; no definite D call. The CDR3 has 13 amino acids. Germline V CDR1 and CDR2: SGHDN, FVKESK. Trimming took off 4 bases at V and 4 bases at J, with 9 bases between the two ends. The CDR3: CASSLFSPDTQYF. CDR3 bases: TGTGCCAGCAGCCTATTCTCTCCAGATACGCAGTATTTT. Filled out from reference TRBV14 and TRBJ2-3, the complete variable domain reads EAGVTQFPSHSVIEKGQTVTLRCDPISGHDNLYWYRRVMGKEIKFLLHFVKESKQDESGMPNNRFLAERTGGTYSTLKVQPAELEDSGVYFCASSLFSPDTQYFGPGTRLTVL.

The rearrangement uses TRBV6-1 and TRBJ2-1; the D gene is possibly TRBD2 (6 bases). The CDR3 consists of 12 residues. V lost 3 bases, J lost 9 bases, and 9 bases lay in between. Germline lookup yields CDR1 MNHNS and CDR2 SASEGT. CDR3 nucleotide sequence: TGTGCCAGCAGTGACCAGGGAGGTGAGCAGTTCTTC. Its protein product is CASSDQGGEQFF.

The chain couples TRBV7-9 to TRBJ2-1; 8 bases fit TRBD2. V lost 5 bases to trimming and J lost 1 base; unmatched junction nucleotides: 4. Looked up from germline, CDR1 is SEHNR and CDR2 is FQNEAQ (reference sequence). This CDR3 comprises 15 residues. CDR3 sequence (DNA): TGTGCCAGCAGCCCACGGGGGGGTTCCTACAATGAGCAGTTCTTC. Its protein product is CASSPRGGSYNEQFF.

The V and J genes are TRBV29-1 and TRBJ1-4; D not certain. This CDR3 region has 13 residues. V was shortened by 4 bases and J by 3 bases, with 9 bases between the two germline ends. Per germline, CDR1 SQVTM and CDR2 ANQGSEA. CDR3 nucleotide sequence: TGCAGCGTTGGGGTAGGAGCTAATGAAAAACTGTTTTTT. Encoded protein: CSVGVGANEKLFF.